This T cell receptor (beta chain) originates from a study of T cells after yellow fever vaccination. Production of TCR cDNA was by 5'RACE template switching, which also added a universal primer site and UMIs. TCRdb independently ran MiXCR on the 5' RACE reads; one entry per CDR3 protein. The table lists around 320,000 distinct CDR3 sequences, about 10% of them singletons. The length of the CDR3 is 16 residues. Germline CDR1 and CDR2: LGHNA and YSLEER. J was trimmed by 10 bases and V by 0 bases; bases with no gene match: 9. This clonotype appeared a few times. The source is a young man who received the YFV17D yellow fever vaccine. The sequenced sample was CD4+ T cells sorted from PBMCs, obtained 45 days after the yellow fever booster vaccination. The chain links TRBV4-3 to TRBJ2-3, with 11 bases aligning to TRBD2. The CDR3 spells CASSQDQTSGVRAQYF. DNA for the CDR3: TGCGCCAGCAGCCAAGATCAGACTAGCGGGGTGAGGGCGCAGTATTTT.